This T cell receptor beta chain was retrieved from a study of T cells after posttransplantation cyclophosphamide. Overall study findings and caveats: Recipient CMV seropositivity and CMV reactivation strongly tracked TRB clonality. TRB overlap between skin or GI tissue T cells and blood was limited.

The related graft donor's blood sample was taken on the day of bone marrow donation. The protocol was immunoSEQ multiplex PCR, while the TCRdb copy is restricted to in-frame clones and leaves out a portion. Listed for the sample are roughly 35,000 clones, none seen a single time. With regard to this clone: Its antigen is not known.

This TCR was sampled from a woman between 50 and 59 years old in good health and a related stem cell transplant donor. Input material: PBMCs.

CDR3 protein: CASSPLAGAETQYF. The CDR3 bases are TGTGCCAGCAGCCCTCTAGCGGGAGCCGAGACCCAGTACTTC. V and J are TRBV5-5 and TRBJ2-5, with 10 nucleotides matching TRBD2. The CDR3 totals 14 residues. Looked up from germline, CDR1 is SGHKS and CDR2 is YYEKEE (reference sequence). After removal of 4 bases from V and 5 bases from J, the junction contained 5 bases not matched to a gene.